This T cell receptor (beta chain) was observed in a study of blood T cell repertoires in COVID-19. At the level of the study: Acute and convalescent COVID-19 samples came from the United States, Italy and Spain. T cells, B-cell-depleted T cells, or PBMCs supplied cDNA or gDNA.

In the original processing: Amplification from reference gene primers served as the basis for estimated nucleated cell counts. Clones were sequenced by immunoSEQ multiplex PCR, and TCRdb holds only the in-frame ones, with some missing. V and J calls and clone size are those listed in that table; D and trimming were worked out from the DNA. The sample records some 510,000 clones, around nine tenths being singletons. Germline loops: CDR1 KGHSH, CDR2 LQKENI. The CDR3 loop spans 18 amino acids. V dropped 6 bases and J dropped 1; count of bases not matched to a gene: 11. Participants, about 18 to 89 years old, spanned some 23 US areas.

V gene TRBV18 combines with J gene TRBJ2-5, with 13 bases lining up with TRBD2. Sequencing was carried out using PBMCs or T cells enriched from blood (not recorded which). The TCR comes from a woman between 35 and 50 years old who had recovered from COVID-19. The CDR3 sequence: CASSPLQGTSGIQETQYF. CDR3 bases: TGTGCCAGCTCCCCCCTGCAGGGGACTAGCGGGATCCAAGAGACCCAGTACTTC.